The following is a TCR beta chain sequence with its context. Its target is not known. Trimming stripped 3 bases from V and 3 bases from J, with 23 bases between. The CDR3 totals 17 residues. From germline, CDR1 is GTSNPN and CDR2 SVGIG (reference sequence). The data stem from a study of T cell responses to AZD1222 COVID-19 vaccine. General study results and limits: Nearly half of spike-specific TCRs reportedly target unmutated variant regions. Only a handful of AZD1222 recipients, more than five in all, had baseline seropositivity. Donors were mostly white British, more females; clonal diversity possibly underestimated. Rises in breadth and depth of Spike-specific TCRs came after two AZD1222 doses.

Repertoires were generated with immunoSEQ multiplex PCR, while TCRdb's copy carries only in-frame clones and drops some. The sample consists of over 100,000 clones, more than 85% of them appearing once. The sample in question was peripheral blood, obtained on day 0 of AZD1222 vaccination. The source is an adult in good health. The chain carries TRBV30 and TRBJ1-2; D may be TRBD1 (6 bases). Written as DNA, the CDR3 is TGTGCCTGGAGCCGATCGCCCCCCGTGGGGGCCCACTATGGCTACACCTTC. Translating it yields CAWSRSPPVGAHYGYTF.